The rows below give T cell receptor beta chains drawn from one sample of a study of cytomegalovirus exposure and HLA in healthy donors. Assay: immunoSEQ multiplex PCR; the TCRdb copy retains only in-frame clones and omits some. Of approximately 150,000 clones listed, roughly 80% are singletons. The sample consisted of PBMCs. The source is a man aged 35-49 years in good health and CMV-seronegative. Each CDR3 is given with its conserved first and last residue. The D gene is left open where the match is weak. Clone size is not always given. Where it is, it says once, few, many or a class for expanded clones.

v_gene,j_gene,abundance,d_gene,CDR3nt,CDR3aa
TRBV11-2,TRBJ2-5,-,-,TGTGCCAGCAGCTTAGTACAGATAGAGACCCAGTACTTC,CASSLVQIETQYF
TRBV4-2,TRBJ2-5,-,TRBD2,TGTGCCAGCAGCCTAGGGACTAGCGGGGCGAAGCCCCAAGAGACCCAGTACTTC,CASSLGTSGAKPQETQYF
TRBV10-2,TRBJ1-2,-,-,TGCGCCAGCAGTGAAACAGGATGGAACTATGGCTACACCTTC,CASSETGWNYGYTF
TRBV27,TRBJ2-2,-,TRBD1,TGTGCCAGCAGTTCACGGACAGGTCCCGACCTACACACCGGGGAGCTGTTTTTT,CASSSRTGPDLHTGELFF
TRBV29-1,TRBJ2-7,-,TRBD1,TGCAGCGTTGGCCGGGACAGGGATTACGAGCAGTACTTC,CSVGRDRDYEQYF
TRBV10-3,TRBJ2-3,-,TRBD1,TGTGCCATCAGTGGGGGACAGGTGGGCACCACAGATACGCAGTATTTT,CAISGGQVGTTDTQYF
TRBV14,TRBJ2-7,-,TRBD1,TGTGCCAGCAGCCCCAGACAGGGGGCCTCCTACGAGCAGTACTTC,CASSPRQGASYEQYF
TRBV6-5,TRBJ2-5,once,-,TGCGCCAGCAGACAGGGAGGGGGAGAGACCCAGTACTTC,CASRQGGGETQYF
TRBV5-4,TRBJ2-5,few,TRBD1,TGTGCCAGCAGCGGAATACAGGGGGCGAAAGAGACCCAGTACTTC,CASSGIQGAKETQYF
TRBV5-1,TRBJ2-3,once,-,TGCGCCAGCAGCTTGGAGACCAGGGACACAGATACGCAGTATTTT,CASSLETRDTDTQYF
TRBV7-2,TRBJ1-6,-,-,TGTGCCAGCAGCTTAGCACCGGGACAACAGAATTCACCCCTCCACTTT,CASSLAPGQQNSPLHF
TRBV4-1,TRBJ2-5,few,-,TGCGCCAGCAGCCAAGTAGGATTGGGTGAGAGGGATGGAGAGACCCAGTACTTC,CASSQVGLGERDGETQYF
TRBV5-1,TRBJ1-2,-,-,TGCGCCAGCAGCTTGGAAAACTTCTATGGCTACACCTTC,CASSLENFYGYTF
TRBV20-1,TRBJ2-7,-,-,TGCAGTGCGGAGGGCGAGCAGTACTTC,CSAEGEQYF
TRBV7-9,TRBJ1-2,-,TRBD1,TGTGCCAGCAGTAAGGACAGGGTTTGGAATGGCTACACCTTC,CASSKDRVWNGYTF
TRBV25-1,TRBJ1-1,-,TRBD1,TGTGCCAGCAGTCCTCGACAGGGGGGTATGGGAACTGAAGCTTTCTTT,CASSPRQGGMGTEAFF
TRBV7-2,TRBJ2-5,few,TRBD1,TGTGCCAGCAGCCCAGGGACAGGGGTCACGCAAGAGACCCAGTACTTC,CASSPGTGVTQETQYF